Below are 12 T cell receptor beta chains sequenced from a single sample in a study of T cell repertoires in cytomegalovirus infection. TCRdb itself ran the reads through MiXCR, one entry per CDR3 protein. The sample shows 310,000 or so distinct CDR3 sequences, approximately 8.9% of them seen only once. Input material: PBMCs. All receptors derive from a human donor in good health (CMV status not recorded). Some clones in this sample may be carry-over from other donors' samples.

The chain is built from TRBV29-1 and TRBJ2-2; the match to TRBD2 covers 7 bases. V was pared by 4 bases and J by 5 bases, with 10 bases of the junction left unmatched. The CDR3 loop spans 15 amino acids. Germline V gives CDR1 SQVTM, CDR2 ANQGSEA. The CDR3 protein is CSVGSPSGETGELFF. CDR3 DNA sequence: TGCAGCGTTGGAAGTCCTAGCGGAGAAACCGGGGAGCTGTTTTTT.

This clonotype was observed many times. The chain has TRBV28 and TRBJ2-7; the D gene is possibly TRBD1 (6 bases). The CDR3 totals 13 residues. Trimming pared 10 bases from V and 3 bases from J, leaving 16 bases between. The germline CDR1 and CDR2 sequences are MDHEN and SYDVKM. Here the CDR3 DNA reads TGTGCCACAGGGGATACGTCCCACTACGAGCAGTACGTC. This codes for CATGDTSHYEQYV.

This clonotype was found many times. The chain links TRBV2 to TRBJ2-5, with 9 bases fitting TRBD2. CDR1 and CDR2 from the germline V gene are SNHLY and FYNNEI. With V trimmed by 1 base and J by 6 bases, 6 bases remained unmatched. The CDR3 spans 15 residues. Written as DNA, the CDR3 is TGTGCCAGCAGTGAAGGAAGCGGGGGGAGGAAGACCCAGTACTTC. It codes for CASSEGSGGRKTQYF.

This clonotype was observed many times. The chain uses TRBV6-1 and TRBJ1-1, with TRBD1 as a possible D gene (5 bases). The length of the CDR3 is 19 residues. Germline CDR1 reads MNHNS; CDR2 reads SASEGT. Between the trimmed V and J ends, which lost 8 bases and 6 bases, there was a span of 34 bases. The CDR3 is CASSIQGTMDMVRGSEAFF. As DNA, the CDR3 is TGTGCCAGCTCTATTCAGGGAACGATGGACATGGTACGGGGATCTGAAGCTTTCTTT.

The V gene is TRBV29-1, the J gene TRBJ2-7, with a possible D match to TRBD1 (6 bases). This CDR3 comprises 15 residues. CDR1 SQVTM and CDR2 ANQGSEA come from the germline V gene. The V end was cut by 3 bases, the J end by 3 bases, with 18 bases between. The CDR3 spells CSVDGTAGAFYEQYF. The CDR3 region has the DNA TGCAGCGTTGATGGTACGGCAGGGGCGTTCTACGAGCAGTACTTC.

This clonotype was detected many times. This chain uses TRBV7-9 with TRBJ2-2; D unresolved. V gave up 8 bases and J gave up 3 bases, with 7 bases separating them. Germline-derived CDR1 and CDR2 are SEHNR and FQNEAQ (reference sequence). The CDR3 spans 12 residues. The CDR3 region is CASGFDTGELFF. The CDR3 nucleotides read TGTGCCAGCGGGTTTGACACCGGGGAGCTGTTTTTT.

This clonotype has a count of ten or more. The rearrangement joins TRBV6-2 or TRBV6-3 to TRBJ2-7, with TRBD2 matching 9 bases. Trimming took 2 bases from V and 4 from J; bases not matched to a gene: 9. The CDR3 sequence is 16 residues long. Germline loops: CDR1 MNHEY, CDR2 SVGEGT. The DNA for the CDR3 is TGTGCCAGCAGTTACCGATCTAGCGGGGTGGCTTACGAGCAGTACGTC. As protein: CASSYRSSGVAYEQYV.

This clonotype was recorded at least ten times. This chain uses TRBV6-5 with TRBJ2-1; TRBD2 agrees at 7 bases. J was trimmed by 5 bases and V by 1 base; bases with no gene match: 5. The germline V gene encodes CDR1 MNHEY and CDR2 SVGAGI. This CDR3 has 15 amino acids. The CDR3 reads CASSYFGGGNNEQFF. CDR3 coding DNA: TGTGCCAGCAGTTACTTTGGCGGGGGAAACAATGAGCAGTTCTTC.

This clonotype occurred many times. The CDR3 reads CASILTSGLAGVSYEQYV. CDR3 in DNA: TGTGCCAGCATCTTAACTTCGGGACTAGCGGGGGTTTCCTACGAGCAGTACGTC. The chain carries TRBV12-3 or TRBV12-4 and TRBJ2-7; 14 bases align to TRBD2. The trim removed 7 bases at V and 1 base at J, leaving 12 bases unmatched. This CDR3 has 18 amino acids.

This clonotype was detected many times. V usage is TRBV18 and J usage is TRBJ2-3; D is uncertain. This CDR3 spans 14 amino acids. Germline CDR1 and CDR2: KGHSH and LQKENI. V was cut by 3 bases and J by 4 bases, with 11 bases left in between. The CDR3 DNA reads TGTGCCAGCTCACCCAATTTCGAGCCAGATACGCAGTATTTT. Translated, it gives CASSPNFEPDTQYF.

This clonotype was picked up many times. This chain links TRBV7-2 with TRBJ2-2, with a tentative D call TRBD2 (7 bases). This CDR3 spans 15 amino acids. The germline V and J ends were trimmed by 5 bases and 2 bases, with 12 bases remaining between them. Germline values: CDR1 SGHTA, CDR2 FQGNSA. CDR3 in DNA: TGTGCCAGCAGCCCCCGGGGGGCCAACACCGGGGAGCTGTTTTTT. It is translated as CASSPRGANTGELFF.

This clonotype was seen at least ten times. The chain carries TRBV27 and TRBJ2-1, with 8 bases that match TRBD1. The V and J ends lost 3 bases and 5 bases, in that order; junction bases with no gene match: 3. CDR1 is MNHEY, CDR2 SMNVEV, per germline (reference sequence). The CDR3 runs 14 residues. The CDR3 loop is CASSFRTGHNEQFF. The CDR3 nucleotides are TGTGCCAGCAGTTTCAGGACAGGGCACAATGAGCAGTTCTTC.